This passage covers 15 T cell receptor beta chains from one sample sequenced in a study of cytomegalovirus exposure and HLA in healthy donors. In the PCR, 60 Vbeta and 13 Jbeta primers were used. Produced via immunoSEQ multiplex PCR; TCRdb's table is partial and in-frame only. This sample has about 150,000 clones, with over 65% found just once. The sample was PBMCs. The receptors were sampled from a woman aged 40-49 years in good health and CMV-seronegative.

This clone occurred a few times. The genes are TRBV6-1 and TRBJ1-5; tentative D call: TRBD1 (5 bases). This CDR3 is built from 13 residues. From germline, CDR1 is MNHNS and CDR2 SASEGT. Trimming left V 7 bases short and J 2 bases short, with 9 bases between. CDR3 DNA sequence: TGTGCCAGCAAAGGGGTAGGCAATCAGCCCCAGCATTTT. This encodes CASKGVGNQPQHF.

This sequence joins TRBV11-2 and TRBJ1-1, with D possibly being TRBD1 (5 bases). Germline V gene lookup returns CDR1 SGHAT and CDR2 FQNNGV. V was clipped by 2 bases and J by 0 bases, with 16 bases between them. The CDR3 is 17 amino acids. CDR3 amino acids: CASSLRGVRQMNTEAFF. The DNA for the CDR3 is TGTGCCAGCAGCTTACGGGGGGTTAGACAAATGAACACTGAAGCTTTCTTT. Supplemented by reference TRBV11-2 and TRBJ1-1, the full variable domain reads EAGVAQSPRYKIIEKRQSVAFWCNPISGHATLYWYQQILGQGPKLLIQFQNNGVVDDSQLPKDRFSAERLKGVDSTLKIQPAKLEDSAVYLCASSLRGVRQMNTEAFFGQGTRLTVV.

The rearrangement links TRBV28 to TRBJ1-1; D is undetermined. With 10 bases removed from V and 1 base from J, the gap between germline ends came to 7 bases. The CDR3 is made up of 11 amino acids. Germline V gene lookup returns CDR1 MDHEN and CDR2 SYDVKM. The CDR3 spells CATRQNTEAFF. In DNA, the CDR3 is TGTGCCACAAGACAGAACACTGAAGCTTTCTTT.

This clone was detected only a few times. CDR3 region: CASSLAQGWSETQYF. In nucleotides, the CDR3 is TGCGCCAGCAGCTTGGCTCAGGGCTGGTCGGAGACCCAGTACTTC. The V call is TRBV5-1, the J call TRBJ2-5, with D possibly matching TRBD1 (5 bases). Germline loops: CDR1 SGHRS, CDR2 YFSETQ. This CDR3 has 15 residues. V was cut by 0 bases and J by 5 bases, with 14 bases left in between.

The rearrangement uses TRBV2 and TRBJ2-7, with 7 bases aligning to TRBD1. With V trimmed by 6 bases and J by 0 bases, 8 bases remained unmatched. The germline gives CDR1 SNHLY, CDR2 FYNNEI. CDR3 length: 15 residues. The CDR3 DNA reads TGTGCCAGCAGGACAGGGACAGAAGTCTCCTACGAGCAGTACTTC. Amino acid sequence: CASRTGTEVSYEQYF.

The chain uses TRBV19 and TRBJ1-5; D is perhaps TRBD1 (6 bases). Germline-derived CDR1 and CDR2 are LNHDA and SQIVND (reference sequence). The CDR3 spans 16 residues. V was shortened by 0 bases and J by 4 bases, with 13 bases between the two germline ends. In DNA, the CDR3 is TGTGCCAGTAGTATAGAGGCGGGGGCGATGAATCAGCCCCAGCATTTT. This encodes CASSIEAGAMNQPQHF.

The chain couples TRBV25-1 to TRBJ1-5; no clear D gene. CDR3 size: 14 residues. With 2 bases removed from V and 5 bases from J, the gap between germline ends came to 10 bases. CDR1 MGHDK and CDR2 SYGVNS come from the germline V gene. The CDR3 nucleotides read TGTGCCAGCAGTGAAAAGTGGGAGGATCAGCCCCAGCATTTT. This codes for CASSEKWEDQPQHF.

The CDR3 loop reads CASKGTGGNEKLFF. The CDR3 DNA reads as TGTGCCAGCAAGGGGACAGGGGGAAATGAAAAACTGTTTTTT. This chain uses TRBV2 with TRBJ1-4, with 11 bases fitting TRBD1. Germline V gene data show CDR1 as SNHLY and CDR2 as FYNNEI. The CDR3 extends over 14 amino acids. The V segment lost 7 bases and the J segment 5 bases; nucleotides outside the gene matches: 3.

The sample holds a few counts of this clone. V is TRBV2 and J is TRBJ1-6; TRBD1 aligns across 7 bases. Germline CDR1 and CDR2: SNHLY and FYNNEI. J lost 5 bases, V lost 7 bases, and 11 bases had no gene match. This CDR3 is 16 amino acids long. DNA for the CDR3: TGTGCCAGCAATCGACAGGGAGCTTTTAATAATTCACCCCTCCACTTT. It codes for CASNRQGAFNNSPLHF.

J is TRBJ2-3 and V is TRBV4-2; 10 nucleotides align to TRBD2. Trimming cost V 0 bases and J 6 bases; bases outside gene matches: 9. This CDR3 spans 17 amino acids. Germline-derived CDR1 and CDR2 are LGHNA and YNFKEQ. The CDR3 region has the DNA TGTGCCAGCAGCCAAGACCCAGCGGGGGGGCTTAAGGATACGCAGTATTTT. It translates to CASSQDPAGGLKDTQYF.

CDR3 DNA sequence: TGCAGCGTTGAAAGGCAGGAGAACACTGAAGCTTTCTTT. Residues: CSVERQENTEAFF. The chain joins TRBV29-1 to TRBJ1-1; D gene ambiguous. V shed 2 bases and J shed 1 base, with 8 bases lying between them. Germline V lookup: CDR1 SQVTM, CDR2 ANQGSEA. CDR3 size: 13 residues.

This chain connects TRBV6-5 to TRBJ1-4, with D unresolved. Germline loops: CDR1 MNHEY, CDR2 SVGAGI. CDR3 size: 13 residues. The ends were cut back, 6 bases at V and 8 bases at J, with 13 bases in the middle. CDR3 protein: CASSSGRREKLFF. Written as DNA, the CDR3 is TGTGCCAGCAGCTCAGGCCGGAGGGAAAAACTGTTTTTT.

The V and J genes are TRBV6-6 and TRBJ2-4; D is possibly TRBD2 (5 bases). The length of the CDR3 is 13 residues. V shed 5 bases and J shed 11 bases, with 16 bases lying between them. Germline CDR1 and CDR2: MNHNY and SVGAGI (reference sequence). The DNA for the CDR3 is TGTGCCAGCAGTCCGGACTTGTTAGTTGTTCAGTACTTC. It specifies CASSPDLLVVQYF.

The gene calls are TRBV5-1 and TRBJ2-2, with 7 positions matching TRBD1. V lost 0 bases, J lost 5 bases, and 4 bases stayed unmatched. Germline V gene lookup returns CDR1 SGHRS and CDR2 YFSETQ. The CDR3 has 15 residues. The CDR3 DNA sequence: TGCGCCAGCAGCTTGGAGGGACAGTTGACCGGGGAGCTGTTTTTT. Its translation: CASSLEGQLTGELFF.

V and J are TRBV10-2 and TRBJ2-3; TRBD2 matches at 10 bases. The trim removed 5 bases at V and 6 bases at J, leaving 5 bases unmatched. Germline V CDR1 and CDR2: WSHSY, SAAADI. This CDR3 is 14 amino acids long. This chain's CDR3 is CASSPQRGGDTQYF. The DNA of the CDR3 is TGCGCCAGCAGTCCGCAGCGGGGGGGGGATACGCAGTATTTT.